This T cell receptor (beta chain) originates from a study of blood T cell repertoires in COVID-19. Some clones are missing from TCRdb's copy, which holds only in-frame ones; the method was immunoSEQ multiplex PCR. The profile shows approximately 300,000 clones, more than 85% of them singletons. V was pared by 4 bases and J by 4 bases, with 4 bases of the junction left unmatched. Germline loops: CDR1 KGHSH, CDR2 LQKENI. CDR3 length: 15 amino acids. What was sequenced was peripheral blood. This receptor was identified in a man in his forties with acute or convalescent COVID-19. The genes are TRBV18 and TRBJ2-7; 13 bases fit TRBD2. CDR3 amino acids: CASSRGLAGVYEQYF. CDR3 nucleotide sequence: TGTGCCAGCTCACGTGGACTAGCGGGGGTGTACGAGCAGTACTTC.